The T cell receptor (beta chain) described here comes from a study of blood T cell repertoires in COVID-19. Study details: T cells, B-cell-depleted T cells, or PBMCs supplied cDNA or gDNA.

How the authors handled the data: Nucleated cell counts were estimated from reference gene primer amplification. Assay: immunoSEQ multiplex PCR; the TCRdb copy retains only in-frame clones and omits some. That table supplies the V and J calls and clone size; D and trimming were determined from the DNA. The sample shows about 150,000 clones, roughly 90% of them seen only once. V lost 3 bases, J lost 3 bases, and 9 bases stayed unmatched. The length of the CDR3 is 15 residues. Germline CDR1 reads GTSNPN; CDR2 reads SVGIG (reference sequence). This chain uses TRBV30 with TRBJ2-7; TRBD1 aligns across 9 bases. Sequencing used PBMCs or T cells enriched from blood (not recorded which). This TCR was recovered from a woman in her forties or fifties who had recovered from COVID-19. CDR3 in DNA: TGTGCCTGGAGGCGGGACAGGGTTCAGGGCTACGAGCAGTACTTC. Translation: CAWRRDRVQGYEQYF.